The clone carrying this T cell receptor (beta chain) has only a few counts. The antigen is not known. The source of the sample is a study of T cells in Graves' hyperthyroidism and ophthalmopathy. Researchers barred patients who had uncontrolled infection, other autoimmune disease, pregnancy or lactation. The PBMCs studied were ones that came from about 10 ml fresh peripheral blood. Amplified regions were TCR beta CDR3 sequences from RNA transcripts. First-round RT-PCR of the TCR CDR3 relied on the HTBI primer set. TCRdb recomputed calls from the multiplex PCR reads with MiXCR, one row per CDR3 protein. The sample records roughly 350,000 distinct CDR3 sequences, around 15% being singletons. Whole-study findings and limits: The blood repertoire included most of the expanded thyroid clonotypes above 0.001. In simple terms, a model built on 13 V-J features told ophthalmopathy apart from stable hyperthyroidism.

The germline CDR1 and CDR2 sequences are LNHDA and SQIVND (reference sequence). V lost 8 bases to trimming and J lost 7 bases, with 15 bases between them. This CDR3 is 14 amino acids long. The source material was blood. This rearrangement joins TRBV19 to TRBJ1-6, with a possible D match to TRBD1 (6 bases). The receptor's source is a woman in her thirties or forties with Graves' ophthalmopathy. CDR3 DNA: TGTGCCAGTTCTACCGGGACACCGAATTCACCCCTCCACTTT. Translation gives CASSTGTPNSPLHF.